The clone carrying this T cell receptor beta chain was detected only a few times. The sample comes from a study of blood T cell repertoires in COVID-19. Only in-frame clones appear in the TCRdb table, and some are missing; sequencing was by immunoSEQ multiplex PCR. The table shows a few hundred thousand clones, with roughly 87% occurring only once. In germline, CDR1 is WSHSY, CDR2 SAAADI. The CDR3 length is 16 residues. The V gene end was trimmed by 4 bases and the J gene end by 6 bases; junction bases not matched to a gene: 10. The clonotype was recovered from a young woman who had recovered from COVID-19. Sequencing input: PBMCs or T cells enriched from blood (not recorded which). This chain uses TRBV10-2 with TRBJ2-2; 8 positions agree with TRBD1. The CDR3 DNA reads TGCGCCAGCAGTGGGTCGGCAGGGGGCGCAGCCGGGGAGCTGTTTTTT. Protein product: CASSGSAGGAAGELFF.